This T cell receptor beta chain was sequenced in a study of T cells in Graves' hyperthyroidism and ophthalmopathy. At least ten counts were recorded for this clonotype. The CDR3 regions of TCR beta were amplified from RNA transcripts. The TCR CDR3 was amplified in a first-round RT-PCR using the HTBI primer set. TCRdb re-analysed the multiplex PCR reads in MiXCR, keeping a single row per CDR3 protein. Counted here are 130,000 to 150,000 distinct CDR3 sequences, less than 25% occurring once; the ten biggest clones make up around two thirds. The CDR3 runs to 17 residues. Losses at the gene ends were 1 base for V and 4 bases for J; bases not matched to a gene: 4. The V gene's germline CDR1 is MGHRA and CDR2 YSYEKL. Exclusion of a patient resulted from uncontrolled infection, other autoimmune disease, pregnancy or lactation. Diagnostic decisions used clinical symptoms, serum thyroxine and TRAb, thyroid ultrasound and orbital computed tomography. The sample of blood was obtained at first hyperthyroidism diagnosis (before any ophthalmopathy symptoms).

Input material: blood. The gene calls are TRBV4-1 and TRBJ2-3; 14 bases agree with TRBD2. The sequence was obtained from a woman aged 50 to 65 with Graves' hyperthyroidism that later progressed to Graves' ophthalmopathy. CDR3 bases: TGCGCCAGCAGCCAAGTCCAGACTAGCGGGAGGGCAGATACGCAGTATTTT. This gives the protein CASSQVQTSGRADTQYF.